This TCR beta chain was captured by sequencing in a study of CD8 T cells in ankylosing spondylitis. Germline trimming cut 3 bases from V and 2 bases from J; bases unmatched to any gene: 10. Germline loops: CDR1 SNHLY, CDR2 FYNNEI. The CDR3 is 16 amino acids. This clonotype is a singleton in its sample. MiXCR, applied by TCRdb to the 5' RACE reads, yields one record per CDR3 protein. Of 270,000 or so distinct CDR3 sequences in the sample, about 18% were seen once. The chain couples TRBV2 to TRBJ2-7; 7 bases are a match to TRBD1. The sequence came from a male donor with ankylosing spondylitis or in good health (not recorded which). The sequenced material came from blood, either unsorted or a sorted T cell fraction (not recorded which). The CDR3 spells CASSEGPTGAPYEQYF. In DNA form, the CDR3 reads TGTGCCAGCAGTGAGGGGCCAACAGGGGCCCCCTACGAGCAGTACTTC. The full variable domain, with the rest looked up from reference TRBV2 and TRBJ2-7, is EPEVTQTPSHQVTQMGQEVILRCVPISNHLYFYWYRQILGQKVEFLVSFYNNEISEKSEIFDDQFSVERPDGSNFTLKIRSTKLEDSAMYFCASSEGPTGAPYEQYFGPGTRLTVT.